The 27 T cell receptor beta chains below come from one sample, sequenced in a study of Graves' ophthalmopathy and Graves' hyperthyroidism. The study amplified TCR beta CDR3 regions using RNA transcripts. RT-PCR in the first round used HTBI primers; a second-round multiplex PCR followed. In TCRdb, the multiplex PCR reads were re-called with MiXCR into one record per CDR3 protein. The sample carries about 700,000 distinct CDR3 sequences, roughly 39% recorded once. Sequences were obtained from peripheral blood. These receptors were taken from an adult man with Graves' ophthalmopathy.

This clonotype was found a few times. The rearrangement uses TRBV7-9 and TRBJ1-2; 7 bases map to TRBD1. The junction had 6 bases not matched to a gene; V was cut back by 11 bases and J by 0 bases. Per germline, CDR1 SEHNR and CDR2 FQNEAQ (reference sequence). There are 13 residues in the CDR3. The CDR3 protein is CAWGDSTNYGYTF. The DNA for the CDR3 is TGTGCCTGGGGGGACAGCACTAACTATGGCTACACCTTC. Using reference TRBV7-9 and TRBJ1-2 for the parts outside the CDR3, the full variable domain is DTGVSQNPRHKITKRGQNVTFRCDPISEHNRLYWYRQTLGQGPEFLTYFQNEAQLEKSRLLSDRFSAERPKGSFSTLEIQRTEQGDSAMYLCAWGDSTNYGYTFGSGTRLTVV.

Notes on this clonotype: Just one base apart from a much larger clone, this may be a read error. The chain combines TRBV6-4 with TRBJ2-7, with D maybe TRBD1 (5 bases). The CDR3 length is 11 residues. Germline V gene data show CDR1 as MRHNA and CDR2 as SNTAGT. V was trimmed by 6 bases and J by 5 bases, leaving 8 bases between them. The CDR3 reads CASSQQDEQYF. In DNA form, the CDR3 reads TGTGCCAGCAGCCAACAGGACGAGCAGTACTTC.

This clonotype was observed at least ten times. V usage is TRBV5-1 and J usage is TRBJ1-5, with D unresolved. Trimming cost V 1 base and J 9 bases, with 11 bases left between them. Germline assignment: CDR1 SGHRS and CDR2 YFSETQ. This CDR3 region has 13 residues. The CDR3 reads CASSLFFARPQHF. CDR3 in DNA: TGCGCCAGCAGCTTGTTTTTCGCTCGGCCCCAGCATTTT. The whole variable domain, remainder taken from reference TRBV5-1 and TRBJ1-5, is KAGVTQTPRYLIKTRGQQVTLSCSPISGHRSVSWYQQTPGQGLQFLFEYFSETQRNKGNFPGRFSGRQFSNSRSEMNVSTLELGDSALYLCASSLFFARPQHFGDGTRLSIL.

This clonotype was recorded many times. V and J are TRBV7-8 and TRBJ2-7; D may be TRBD1 or TRBD2 (5 bases each). From germline, CDR1 is SGHVS and CDR2 FQNEAQ. The CDR3 has 14 amino acids. V lost 2 bases to trimming and J lost 6 bases, with 14 bases between them. CDR3 nucleotide sequence: TGTGCCAGCAGCTTACCCACGTCGGGGCCCGAGCAGTACTTC. Translation gives CASSLPTSGPEQYF.

This clonotype came up a few times. A read error is likely here: a far larger clone is one base away. The chain has TRBV11-2 and TRBJ2-5; unclear D gene. V shed 3 bases and J shed 5 bases, with 4 bases lying between them. This CDR3 has 11 residues. Germline loops: CDR1 SGHAT, CDR2 FQNNGV. The CDR3 nucleotides read TGTGCCAGCAGCTTTTGGGAGACCCAGTACTTC. Translated: CASSFWETQYF. Using reference TRBV11-2 and TRBJ2-5 for the parts outside the CDR3, the full variable domain is EAGVAQSPRYKIIEKRQSVAFWCNPISGHATLYWYQQILGQGPKLLIQFQNNGVVDDSQLPKDRFSAERLKGVDSTLKIQPAKLEDSAVYLCASSFWETQYFGPGTRLLVL.

V and J are TRBV10-3 and TRBJ1-5; 10 bases map to TRBD1. Germline V lookup: CDR1 ENHRY, CDR2 SYGVKD. Trimming removed 2 bases from V and 6 bases from J; junction bases left unmatched: 4. This CDR3 is 15 amino acids long. The CDR3 region is CAISEGTGDVQPQHF. The CDR3 bases are TGTGCCATCAGTGAGGGGACAGGGGACGTTCAGCCCCAGCATTTT.

The table lists this clonotype with a few counts. The V call is TRBV24-1, the J call TRBJ2-1, with D perhaps TRBD2 (6 bases). V lost 3 bases and J lost 5, with 16 bases in between. Germline V gives CDR1 KGHDR, CDR2 SFDVKD. The CDR3 loop spans 16 amino acids. The CDR3 protein is CATSDPSGEAHNEQFF. CDR3 coding DNA: TGTGCCACCAGTGATCCCTCGGGGGAGGCCCACAATGAGCAGTTCTTC.

This chain connects TRBV19 to TRBJ2-7; D is unresolved. V lost 1 base and J lost 2, with 15 bases in between. Germline V gene sequence: CDR1 LNHDA, CDR2 SQIVND (reference sequence). The CDR3 length is 16 residues. The DNA of the CDR3 is TGTGCCAGTAGTATAGGAGGTTTTCCTGAAACCTACGAGCAGTACTTC. Protein sequence: CASSIGGFPETYEQYF. The entire variable domain, with the rest obtained from reference TRBV19 and TRBJ2-7, is as follows: DGGITQSPKYLFRKEGQNVTLSCEQNLNHDAMYWYRQDPGQGLRLIYYSQIVNDFQKGDIAEGYSVSREKKESFPLTVTSAQKNPTAFYLCASSIGGFPETYEQYFGPGTRLTVT.

This clonotype has a count of ten or more. The chain carries TRBV6-6 and TRBJ1-5, with D possibly being TRBD1 (6 bases). With 0 bases removed from V and 4 bases from J, the gap between germline ends came to 10 bases. CDR3 size: 15 residues. CDR1 and CDR2 (germline): MNHNY, SVGAGI (reference sequence). CDR3 in DNA: TGTGCCAGCAGTTACTCTCGGGGGCCGAATCAGCCCCAGCATTTT. The encoded protein is CASSYSRGPNQPQHF.

The rearrangement joins TRBV2 to TRBJ1-5; 8 positions match TRBD1. After removal of 4 bases from V and 7 bases from J, the junction contained 3 bases not matched to a gene. The CDR3 sequence is 13 residues long. Germline V gene lookup returns CDR1 SNHLY and CDR2 FYNNEI. CDR3 loop: CASSVAGGQPQHF. DNA for the CDR3: TGTGCCAGCAGTGTGGCAGGGGGCCAGCCCCAGCATTTT. Complete variable domain (other parts from reference TRBV2 and TRBJ1-5): EPEVTQTPSHQVTQMGQEVILRCVPISNHLYFYWYRQILGQKVEFLVSFYNNEISEKSEIFDDQFSVERPDGSNFTLKIRSTKLEDSAMYFCASSVAGGQPQHFGDGTRLSIL.

The chain carries TRBV5-5 and TRBJ2-2; TRBD1 is a possible D gene (5 bases). The germline gives CDR1 SGHKS, CDR2 YYEKEE (reference sequence). Trimming pared 4 bases from V and 0 bases from J, leaving 19 bases between. This CDR3 contains 18 residues. CDR3 amino acids: CASSHAELRQSNTGELFF. The CDR3 DNA reads TGTGCCAGCAGCCATGCCGAACTCAGACAGTCGAACACCGGGGAGCTGTTTTTT.

V and J are TRBV7-2 and TRBJ2-7; 7 bases line up with TRBD1. Trimming cost V 6 bases and J 7 bases; bases outside gene matches: 15. CDR1 SGHTA and CDR2 FQGNSA come from the germline V gene. This CDR3 comprises 15 residues. The CDR3 coding sequence is TGTGCCAGCAGTTCCGGGACAGTGAACACCGGGGAGCAGTACTTC. Translating it yields CASSSGTVNTGEQYF. Combining the CDR3 with reference TRBV7-2 and TRBJ2-7 gives the whole variable domain GAGVSQSPSNKVTEKGKDVELRCDPISGHTALYWYRQSLGQGLEFLIYFQGNSAPDKSGLPSDRFSAERTGGSVSTLTIQRTQQEDSAVYLCASSSGTVNTGEQYFGPGTRLTVT.

The rearrangement uses TRBV7-3 and TRBJ1-2; D gene ambiguous. Germline V gene lookup returns CDR1 SGHTA and CDR2 FQGTGA. CDR3 length equals 14 residues. V lost 5 bases and J lost 6, with 16 bases in between. DNA for the CDR3: TGTGCCAGCAGCGTAGGACCGGAGGGAGATGGCTACACCTTC. Its translation is CASSVGPEGDGYTF.

The V call is TRBV15, the J call TRBJ2-2; weak D call: TRBD1 (6 bases). The CDR3 is 15 residues long. V lost 3 bases and J 7 bases, leaving 15 bases between the germline ends. CDR1 is LNHNV and CDR2 is YYDKDF in the germline V gene (reference sequence). For the CDR3, the DNA is TGTGCCACCAGCAGTCTCGACAGGCGGAGCGGGGAGCTGTTTTTT. This encodes CATSSLDRRSGELFF.

The J gene is TRBJ2-1, the V gene TRBV6-2 or TRBV6-3; D tentatively fits TRBD1 or TRBD2 (5 bases each). The CDR3 covers 15 residues. Germline V gene sequence: CDR1 MNHEY, CDR2 SVGEGT. V was trimmed by 4 bases and J by 4 bases, leaving 14 bases between them. The CDR3 DNA sequence: TGTGCCAGCAGTTCACCCGGGACCCAGTACAATGAGCAGTTCTTC. It translates to CASSSPGTQYNEQFF.

This clonotype was seen ten or more times. This sequence joins TRBV12-3 or TRBV12-4 and TRBJ2-7, with no clear D. CDR3 size: 11 residues. Trimming removed 3 bases from V and 6 bases from J, with 6 bases in between. The CDR3 is CASSFHGEQYF. Here the CDR3 DNA reads TGTGCCAGCAGTTTTCACGGCGAGCAGTACTTC.

Many counts were recorded for this clonotype. The V and J genes are TRBV10-3 and TRBJ2-7; tentative D call: TRBD2 (5 bases). Between the trimmed V and J ends, which lost 10 bases and 4 bases, there was a span of 14 bases. Germline V gives CDR1 ENHRY, CDR2 SYGVKD. This CDR3 spans 12 amino acids. The CDR3, as DNA: TGTGCCACCGAAGGACTTGTATACGAGCAGTACTTC. Translated, it gives CATEGLVYEQYF.

This clonotype was counted ten times or more. The V and J genes are TRBV25-1 and TRBJ2-5; 9 bases align to TRBD1. The CDR3 runs 15 residues. The V gene's germline CDR1 is MGHDK and CDR2 SYGVNS. J lost 4 bases, V lost 6 bases, and 9 bases had no gene match. CDR3 DNA sequence: TGTGCCAGCAGCGAACCGGGACAGGGCCGAGAGACCCAGTACTTC. Its translation: CASSEPGQGRETQYF.

This clonotype showed up just a few times. The rearrangement uses TRBV7-8 and TRBJ1-6, with a weak D call TRBD1 (5 bases). V gave up 5 bases and J gave up 7 bases, with 18 bases separating them. The CDR3 loop spans 16 amino acids. From germline, CDR1 is SGHVS and CDR2 FQNEAQ. CDR3 protein: CASSQSGRGENSPLHF. The CDR3 DNA reads TGTGCCAGCAGCCAGTCGGGTAGGGGAGAGAATTCACCCCTCCACTTT.

Many counts were recorded for this clonotype. The genes are TRBV2 and TRBJ2-7; 12 positions agree with TRBD2. The germline V gene has CDR1 SNHLY and CDR2 FYNNEI. There are 14 residues in the CDR3. Germline trimming cut 2 bases from V and 7 bases from J; bases unmatched to any gene: 3. The CDR3 nucleotides read TGTGCCAGCAGTGAACTAGCGGGGGGGCAAGAGCAGTACTTC. Its translation: CASSELAGGQEQYF.

For this clonotype: Given a much more abundant clone one base away, this may be a read error. The V and J genes are TRBV10-3 and TRBJ2-3; the D is unclear. Looked up from germline, CDR1 is ENHRY and CDR2 is SYGVKD. The length of the CDR3 is 13 residues. V lost 9 bases and J lost 2, with 12 bases in between. CDR3 DNA: TGTGCCATAGCAGGCTCGAACACAGATACGCAGTATTTT. Encoded protein: CAIAGSNTDTQYF.

A note on this clonotype: The conserved phenylalanine or tryptophan normally closing the CDR3 is absent here, so this likely arose from a read error. J is TRBJ2-5 and V is TRBV7-2, with a possible D match to TRBD1 (6 bases). V dropped 4 bases and J dropped 3 bases, with 12 bases sitting between them. The CDR3 length is 14 residues. CDR1 and CDR2 from the germline V gene are SGHTA and FQGNSA. The CDR3 coding sequence is TGTGCCAGCAGCTCCGGGACAATAAAAGAGACCCAGTACGTC. Translating gives CASSSGTIKETQYV.

This clonotype turned up a few times. The V call is TRBV20-1, the J call TRBJ1-4; possible D gene TRBD1, 5 bases. CDR3 length: 14 residues. Germline CDR1 DFQATT, CDR2 SNEGSKA (reference sequence). V was clipped by 5 bases and J by 2 bases, with 12 bases between them. CDR3 region: CSALLGLTNEKLFF. CDR3 DNA sequence: TGCAGTGCTCTCCTGGGGCTTACTAATGAAAAACTGTTTTTT.

The chain couples TRBV11-1 to TRBJ2-5; 16 nucleotides align to TRBD2. CDR1 is SGHAT, CDR2 FQDESV, per germline (reference sequence). The junction had 8 bases not matched to a gene; V was cut back by 3 bases and J by 7 bases. The CDR3 is 17 amino acids. DNA of the CDR3: TGTGCCAGCAGCTTGGGGACTAGCGGGGGGGCGGTCGGGACCCAGTACTTC. The encoded protein is CASSLGTSGGAVGTQYF.

This clonotype was seen ten or more times. The gene calls are TRBV9 and TRBJ2-5, with D unresolved. V shed 0 bases and J shed 5 bases, with 8 bases lying between them. Germline V gene data show CDR1 as SGDLS and CDR2 as YYNGEE. CDR3 size: 13 residues. The CDR3 nucleotides read TGTGCCAGCAGCGTAGGGGTCGGGGAGACCCAGTACTTC. Translation: CASSVGVGETQYF.

This clonotype was seen many times. This chain uses TRBV29-1 with TRBJ1-1; 12 bases are shared with TRBD1. Trimming removed 7 bases from V and 5 bases from J; junction bases left unmatched: 11. CDR3 size: 15 residues. Germline CDR1 reads SQVTM; CDR2 reads ANQGSEA. The CDR3: CSEIGTGGGGTEAFF. DNA of the CDR3: TGCAGCGAAATTGGGACAGGGGGCGGGGGTACTGAAGCTTTCTTT. Full variable domain (missing parts from reference TRBV29-1 and TRBJ1-1): SAVISQKPSRDICQRGTSLTIQCQVDSQVTMMFWYRQQPGQSLTLIATANQGSEATYESGFVIDKFPISRPNLTFSTLTVSNMSPEDSSIYLCSEIGTGGGGTEAFFGQGTRLTVV.

In this sample, this clonotype turned up a few times. The CDR3 is CASSQESQAVLGPALHF. CDR3 bases: TGCGCCAGCAGCCAAGAATCTCAGGCGGTTTTGGGTCCGGCCCTCCACTTT. The chain uses TRBV4-1 and TRBJ1-6; D ambiguous. The CDR3 length is 17 residues. The germline CDR1 and CDR2 sequences are MGHRA and YSYEKL. V was cut by 0 bases and J by 14 bases, with 23 bases left in between.